This TCR beta chain originates from a study of blood T cell repertoires in COVID-19. V was cut by 3 bases and J by 5 bases, with 14 bases left in between. The CDR3 loop spans 14 amino acids. Germline V gene lookup returns CDR1 SGHRS and CDR2 YFSETQ. The repertoire was sequenced with immunoSEQ multiplex PCR; TCRdb's copy has only in-frame clones and lacks some. In the table there are approximately 97,000 clones, just over 85% of which are singletons. V gene TRBV5-1 combines with J gene TRBJ1-2, with a tentative D call TRBD1 (5 bases). The receptor was isolated from a man aged 45-65 years with COVID-19, enrolled during active disease. Input material: peripheral blood. In nucleotides, the CDR3 is TGCGCCAGCAGCTCATCTTCCCAGGGTTATGGCTACACCTTC. Translation gives CASSSSSQGYGYTF.